The 13 T cell receptor beta chains in this list originate from one sample, sequenced in a study of blood T cell repertoires in COVID-19. Using immunoSEQ multiplex PCR, the repertoire was profiled, and TCRdb retains in-frame clones only, with some absent. Of over 150,000 clones listed, approximately 85% are singletons. Sequencing was carried out using peripheral blood. All receptors derive from a man between 60 and 75 years old with COVID-19, enrolled during active disease.

This chain joins TRBV3-1 (or the pseudogene TRBV3-2) and TRBJ1-5; D may be TRBD1 (5 bases). The CDR3 loop spans 15 amino acids. Looked up from germline, CDR1 is LGHDT and CDR2 is YNNKEL (reference sequence). Trimming left V 2 bases short and J 2 bases short, with 10 bases between. The CDR3 spells CASSQSQGGNQPQHF. CDR3 nucleotide sequence: TGTGCCAGCAGCCAAAGTCAAGGGGGCAATCAGCCCCAGCATTTT.

This clone was found once. The sample holds other DNA sequences that translate to the same CDR3. The V call is TRBV29-1, the J call TRBJ2-5, with 7 bases fitting TRBD1. The CDR3 is made up of 12 amino acids. The V gene end was trimmed by 7 bases and the J gene end by 2 bases; junction bases not matched to a gene: 4. The germline V gene encodes CDR1 SQVTM and CDR2 ANQGSEA. The CDR3 region is CSAKGQQETQYF. DNA of the CDR3: TGCAGCGCCAAGGGACAGCAAGAGACCCAGTACTTC.

The chain couples TRBV19 to TRBJ1-6; 7 bases are shared with TRBD1. Germline values: CDR1 LNHDA, CDR2 SQIVND (reference sequence). The CDR3 contains 14 residues. The J segment lost 9 bases and the V segment lost 3 bases, leaving 5 bases of the junction unmatched. The CDR3 sequence is CASSITGVGSPLHF. The CDR3 DNA sequence: TGTGCCAGTAGTATTACAGGGGTCGGTTCACCCCTCCACTTT. The full variable domain, rest sourced from reference TRBV19 and TRBJ1-6, is DGGITQSPKYLFRKEGQNVTLSCEQNLNHDAMYWYRQDPGQGLRLIYYSQIVNDFQKGDIAEGYSVSREKKESFPLTVTSAQKNPTAFYLCASSITGVGSPLHFGNGTRLTVT.

This rearrangement joins TRBV4-2 to TRBJ1-6; 10 nucleotides align to TRBD1. The CDR3 consists of 16 residues. V was pared by 4 bases and J by 7 bases, with 7 bases of the junction left unmatched. Looked up from germline, CDR1 is LGHNA and CDR2 is YNFKEQ. The CDR3 spells CASSPGQGERNSPLHF. The CDR3 nucleotides read TGTGCCAGCAGCCCCGGACAGGGGGAGCGGAATTCACCCCTCCACTTT.

The rearrangement links TRBV7-2 to TRBJ2-3; D is perhaps TRBD1 (5 bases). This CDR3 spans 16 amino acids. V lost 1 base to trimming and J lost 4 bases, with 15 bases between them. Germline assignment: CDR1 SGHTA and CDR2 FQGNSA. CDR3 region: CASSLVPTATADTQYF. The DNA for the CDR3 is TGTGCCAGCAGCTTAGTCCCGACAGCCACGGCAGATACGCAGTATTTT.

The chain joins TRBV19 to TRBJ1-1, with D maybe TRBD1 (6 bases). From germline, CDR1 is LNHDA and CDR2 SQIVND (reference sequence). The CDR3 has 14 residues. Deletions cut 5 bases from V and 0 bases from J, with 10 bases between. Here the CDR3 DNA reads TGTGCCAGTAGTTCCAGGGGTTTGAACACTGAAGCTTTCTTT. It codes for CASSSRGLNTEAFF.

This clone was counted a few times. This chain links TRBV11-3 with TRBJ1-3; TRBD1 might be the D (5 bases). V was trimmed by 5 bases and J by 3 bases, leaving 8 bases between them. CDR1 is SGHNT, CDR2 YENEEA, per germline. The CDR3 extends over 13 amino acids. The CDR3 protein is CASSAGVGNTIYF. DNA for the CDR3: TGTGCCAGCAGCGCGGGGGTTGGAAACACCATATATTTT.

This chain links TRBV27 with TRBJ1-5; D is undetermined. The V and J ends lost 3 bases and 4 bases respectively, with 13 bases between them. The length of the CDR3 is 15 residues. Per germline, CDR1 MNHEY and CDR2 SMNVEV (reference sequence). Here the CDR3 reads CASSFLSTLNQPQHF. The DNA of the CDR3 is TGTGCCAGCAGTTTTCTCTCGACATTAAATCAGCCCCAGCATTTT.

The rearrangement links TRBV29-1 to TRBJ2-3, with 11 bases fitting TRBD1. CDR1 and CDR2 (germline): SQVTM, ANQGSEA. The J segment lost 7 bases and the V segment lost 7 bases, leaving 7 bases of the junction unmatched. The CDR3 totals 13 residues. For the CDR3, the DNA is TGCAGCGGGGATGGACAGGGGGCGCATACGCAGTATTTT. It encodes CSGDGQGAHTQYF.

This sequence joins TRBV28 and TRBJ2-1; 8 bases align to TRBD2. The V gene's germline CDR1 is MDHEN and CDR2 SYDVKM. The CDR3 totals 17 residues. V lost 7 bases, J lost 0 bases, and 11 bases stayed unmatched. CDR3 in DNA: TGTGCCAGCACCTCTAGCGGGCAGACTAGCTCCTACAATGAGCAGTTCTTC. Its translation: CASTSSGQTSSYNEQFF.

This clone was observed a handful of times. The V and J genes are TRBV27 and TRBJ1-2, with 8 bases identical to TRBD1. The V gene end was trimmed by 5 bases and the J gene end by 2 bases; junction bases not matched to a gene: 7. Germline V CDR1 and CDR2: MNHEY, SMNVEV (reference sequence). The CDR3 is made up of 15 amino acids. The CDR3 DNA sequence: TGTGCCAGCAGTCAGGGGGCTATACCGAACTATGGCTACACCTTC. This codes for CASSQGAIPNYGYTF.

This sequence joins TRBV19 and TRBJ1-2, with D unresolved. Germline V gene sequence: CDR1 LNHDA, CDR2 SQIVND (reference sequence). Trimming removed 5 bases from V and 2 bases from J, with 9 bases in between. The CDR3 runs 13 residues. The CDR3 is CASSRNTNYGYTF. DNA of the CDR3: TGTGCCAGTAGTCGTAACACCAACTATGGCTACACCTTC.

This chain joins TRBV7-2 and TRBJ1-2, with 9 bases lining up with TRBD1. Germline CDR1 is SGHTA and CDR2 is FQGNSA. The CDR3 totals 14 residues. Trimming at V came to 2 bases and at J to 6 bases, leaving 4 bases not matched to a gene. Here the CDR3 reads CASSLLQGADGYTF. The DNA of the CDR3 is TGTGCCAGCAGCTTATTACAGGGGGCTGATGGCTACACCTTC.